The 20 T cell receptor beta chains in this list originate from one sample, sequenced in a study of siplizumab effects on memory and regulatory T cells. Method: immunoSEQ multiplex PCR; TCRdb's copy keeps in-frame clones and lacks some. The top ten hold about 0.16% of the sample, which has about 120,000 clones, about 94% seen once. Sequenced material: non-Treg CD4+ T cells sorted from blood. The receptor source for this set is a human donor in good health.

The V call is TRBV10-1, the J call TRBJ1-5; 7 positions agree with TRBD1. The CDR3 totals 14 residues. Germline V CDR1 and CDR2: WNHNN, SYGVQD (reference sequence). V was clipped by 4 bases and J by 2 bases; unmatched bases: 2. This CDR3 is CASSAGGGNQPQHF. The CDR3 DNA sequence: TGCGCCAGCAGTGCAGGGGGGGGCAATCAGCCCCAGCATTTT.

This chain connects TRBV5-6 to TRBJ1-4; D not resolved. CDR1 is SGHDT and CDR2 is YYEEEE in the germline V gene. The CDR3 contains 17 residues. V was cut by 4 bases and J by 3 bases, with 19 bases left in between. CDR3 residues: CASSAVGNFIPNEKLFF. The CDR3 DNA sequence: TGTGCCAGCAGCGCGGTAGGGAATTTCATACCTAATGAAAAACTGTTTTTT.

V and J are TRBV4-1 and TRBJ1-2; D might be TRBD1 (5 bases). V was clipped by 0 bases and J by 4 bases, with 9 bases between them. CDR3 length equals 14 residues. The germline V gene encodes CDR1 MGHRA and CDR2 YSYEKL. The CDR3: CASSQDRTPYGYTF. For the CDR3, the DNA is TGCGCCAGCAGCCAAGATCGGACACCCTATGGCTACACCTTC.

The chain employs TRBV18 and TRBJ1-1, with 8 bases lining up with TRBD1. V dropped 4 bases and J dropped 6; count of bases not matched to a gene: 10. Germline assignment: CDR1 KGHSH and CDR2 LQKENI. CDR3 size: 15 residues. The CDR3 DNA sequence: TGTGCCAGCTCACGGCCCGACAGGGGTTTCGCTGAAGCTTTCTTT. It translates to CASSRPDRGFAEAFF.

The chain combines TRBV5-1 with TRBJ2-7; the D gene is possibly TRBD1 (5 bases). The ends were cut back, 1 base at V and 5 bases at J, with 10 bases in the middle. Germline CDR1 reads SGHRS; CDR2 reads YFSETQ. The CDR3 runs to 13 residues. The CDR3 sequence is CASSLNRWDEQYF. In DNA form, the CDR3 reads TGCGCCAGCAGCTTGAACAGGTGGGACGAGCAGTACTTC.

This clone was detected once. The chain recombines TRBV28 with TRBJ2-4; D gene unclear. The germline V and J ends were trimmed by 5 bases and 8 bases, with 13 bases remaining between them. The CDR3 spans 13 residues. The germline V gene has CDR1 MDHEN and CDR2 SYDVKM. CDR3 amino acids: CASSPPFRYIQYF. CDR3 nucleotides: TGTGCCAGCAGTCCCCCCTTCCGGTACATTCAGTACTTC.

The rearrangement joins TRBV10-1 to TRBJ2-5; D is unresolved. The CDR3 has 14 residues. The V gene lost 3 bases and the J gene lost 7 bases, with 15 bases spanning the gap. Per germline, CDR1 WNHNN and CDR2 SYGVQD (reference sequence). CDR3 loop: CASSDSDSEWTQYF. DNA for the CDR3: TGCGCCAGCAGTGATTCTGACTCCGAATGGACCCAGTACTTC.

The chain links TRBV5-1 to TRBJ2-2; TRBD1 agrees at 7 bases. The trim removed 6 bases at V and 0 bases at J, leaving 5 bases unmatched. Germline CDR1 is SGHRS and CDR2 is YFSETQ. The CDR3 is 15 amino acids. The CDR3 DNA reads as TGCGCCAGCACCAGACAGGGATCGAACACCGGGGAGCTGTTTTTT. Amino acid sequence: CASTRQGSNTGELFF. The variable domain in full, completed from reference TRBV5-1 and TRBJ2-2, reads KAGVTQTPRYLIKTRGQQVTLSCSPISGHRSVSWYQQTPGQGLQFLFEYFSETQRNKGNFPGRFSGRQFSNSRSEMNVSTLELGDSALYLCASTRQGSNTGELFFGEGSRLTVL.

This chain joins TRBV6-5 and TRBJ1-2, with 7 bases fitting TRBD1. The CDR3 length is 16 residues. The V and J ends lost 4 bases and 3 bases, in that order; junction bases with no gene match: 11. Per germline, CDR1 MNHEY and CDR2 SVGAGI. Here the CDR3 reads CASSSQEGQIYYGYTF. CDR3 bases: TGTGCCAGCAGTTCTCAAGAGGGACAGATTTACTATGGCTACACCTTC.

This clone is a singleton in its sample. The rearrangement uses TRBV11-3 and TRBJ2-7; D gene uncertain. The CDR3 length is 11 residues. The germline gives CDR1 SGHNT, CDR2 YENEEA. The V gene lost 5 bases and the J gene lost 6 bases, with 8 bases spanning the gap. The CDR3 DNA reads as TGTGCCAGCAGCCAAAAGGGCGAGCAGTACTTC. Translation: CASSQKGEQYF. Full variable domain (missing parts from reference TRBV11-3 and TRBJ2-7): EAGVVQSPRYKIIEKKQPVAFWCNPISGHNTLYWYLQNLGQGPELLIRYENEEAVDDSQLPKDRFSAERLKGVDSTLKIQPAELGDSAVYLCASSQKGEQYFGPGTRLTVT.

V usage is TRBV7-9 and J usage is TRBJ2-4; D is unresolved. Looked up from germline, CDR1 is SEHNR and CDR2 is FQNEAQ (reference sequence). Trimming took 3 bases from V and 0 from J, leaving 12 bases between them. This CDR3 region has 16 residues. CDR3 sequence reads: CASSFAPAVAKNIQYF. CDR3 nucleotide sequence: TGTGCCAGCAGCTTTGCCCCGGCGGTAGCCAAAAACATTCAGTACTTC.

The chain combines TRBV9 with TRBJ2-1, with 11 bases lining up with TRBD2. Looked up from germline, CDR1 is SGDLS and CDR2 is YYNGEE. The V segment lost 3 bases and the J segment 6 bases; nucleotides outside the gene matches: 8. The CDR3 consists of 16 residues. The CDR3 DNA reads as TGTGCCAGCAGCGGTAGCGGGGGGGCTCTACGCAATGAGCAGTTCTTC. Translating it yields CASSGSGGALRNEQFF.

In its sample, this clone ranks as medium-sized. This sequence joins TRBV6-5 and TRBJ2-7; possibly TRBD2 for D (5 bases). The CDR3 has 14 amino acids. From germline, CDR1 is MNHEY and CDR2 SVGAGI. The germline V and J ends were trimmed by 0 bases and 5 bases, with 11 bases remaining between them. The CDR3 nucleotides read TGTGCCAGCAGTTACTCGAAGGGAGTCCACGAGCAGTACTTC. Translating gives CASSYSKGVHEQYF.

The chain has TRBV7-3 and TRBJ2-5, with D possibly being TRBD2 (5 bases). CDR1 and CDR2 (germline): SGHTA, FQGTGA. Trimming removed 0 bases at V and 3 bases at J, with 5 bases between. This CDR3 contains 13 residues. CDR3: CASSLTGKETQYF. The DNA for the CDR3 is TGTGCCAGCAGCTTAACCGGGAAAGAGACCCAGTACTTC.

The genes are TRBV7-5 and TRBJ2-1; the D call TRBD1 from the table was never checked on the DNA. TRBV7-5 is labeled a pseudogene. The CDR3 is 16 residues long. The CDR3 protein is CVRSFGPVPFYNEQFF. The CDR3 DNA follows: TGTGTCAGAAGCTTTGGGCCAGTTCCCTTTTACAATGAGCAGTTCTTC.

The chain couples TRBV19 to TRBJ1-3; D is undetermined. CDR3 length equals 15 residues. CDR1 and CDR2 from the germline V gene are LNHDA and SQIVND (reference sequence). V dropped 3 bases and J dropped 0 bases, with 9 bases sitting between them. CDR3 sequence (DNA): TGTGCCAGTAGTATGGGCGGGAGCTCTGGAAACACCATATATTTT. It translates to CASSMGGSSGNTIYF. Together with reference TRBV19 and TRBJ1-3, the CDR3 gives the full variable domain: DGGITQSPKYLFRKEGQNVTLSCEQNLNHDAMYWYRQDPGQGLRLIYYSQIVNDFQKGDIAEGYSVSREKKESFPLTVTSAQKNPTAFYLCASSMGGSSGNTIYFGEGSWLTVV.

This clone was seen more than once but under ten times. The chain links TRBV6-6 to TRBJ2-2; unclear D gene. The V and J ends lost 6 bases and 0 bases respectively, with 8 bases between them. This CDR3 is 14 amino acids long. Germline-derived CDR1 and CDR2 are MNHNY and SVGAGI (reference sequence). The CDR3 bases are TGTGCCAGCAGGGCACCATCGAACACCGGGGAGCTGTTTTTT. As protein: CASRAPSNTGELFF.

Here the CDR3 DNA reads TGTGCCAGCAGCCCCCGGACAGGGGCCGGGGAGCTGTTTTTT. Residues: CASSPRTGAGELFF. This chain uses TRBV9 with TRBJ2-2; 9 nucleotides match TRBD1. Germline trimming cut 4 bases from V and 6 bases from J; bases unmatched to any gene: 4. The CDR3 totals 14 residues. Germline V gives CDR1 SGDLS, CDR2 YYNGEE.

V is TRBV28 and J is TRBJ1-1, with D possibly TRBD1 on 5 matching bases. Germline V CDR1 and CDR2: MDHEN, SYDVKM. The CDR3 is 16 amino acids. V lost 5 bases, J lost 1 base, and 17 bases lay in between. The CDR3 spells CASSLPGAGTNTEAFF. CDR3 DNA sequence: TGTGCCAGCAGTCTCCCCGGCGCGGGGACGAACACTGAAGCTTTCTTT.

DNA for the CDR3: TGTGCCAGTAGTACTACGCATAATGAAAAACTGTTTTTT. Translating gives CASSTTHNEKLFF. V is TRBV19 and J is TRBJ1-4, with D hard to call. V gave up 4 bases and J gave up 4 bases, with 7 bases separating them. Germline-derived CDR1 and CDR2 are LNHDA and SQIVND (reference sequence). This CDR3 has 13 residues.